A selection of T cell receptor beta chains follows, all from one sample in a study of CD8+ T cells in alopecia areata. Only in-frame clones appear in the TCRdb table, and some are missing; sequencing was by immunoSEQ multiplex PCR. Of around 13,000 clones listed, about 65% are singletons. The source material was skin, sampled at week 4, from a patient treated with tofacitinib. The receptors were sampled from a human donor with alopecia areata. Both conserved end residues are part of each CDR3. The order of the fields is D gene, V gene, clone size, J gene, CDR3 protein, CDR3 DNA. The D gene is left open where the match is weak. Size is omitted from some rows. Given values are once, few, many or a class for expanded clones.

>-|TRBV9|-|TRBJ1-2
CASSPRTDLGGYTF
TGTGCCAGCAGCCCCCGGACAGACTTGGGAGGCTACACCTTC
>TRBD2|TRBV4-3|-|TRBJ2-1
CASSRLGGDNEQFF
TGCGCCAGCAGCCGCTTGGGGGGGGACAATGAGCAGTTCTTC
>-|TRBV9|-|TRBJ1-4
CASSVGAGRDEKLFF
TGTGCCAGCAGCGTGGGGGCAGGGCGGGATGAAAAACTGTTTTTT
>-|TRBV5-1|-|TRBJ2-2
CASSLVGGGVSSGELFF
TGCGCCAGCAGCTTGGTGGGGGGGGGCGTAAGCTCCGGGGAGCTGTTTTTT
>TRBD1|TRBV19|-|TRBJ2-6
CASSTSGQTLIGANVLTF
TGTGCCAGTAGTACTTCGGGACAGACCTTGATTGGGGCCAACGTCCTGACTTTC
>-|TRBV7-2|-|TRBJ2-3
CASSLGGLYGTDTQYF
TGTGCCAGCAGCTTAGGCGGGTTATATGGGACAGATACGCAGTATTTT
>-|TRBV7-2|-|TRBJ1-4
CASSLAGPTVTNEKLFF
TGTGCCAGCAGCTTAGCGGGCCCGACTGTTACTAATGAAAAACTGTTTTTT
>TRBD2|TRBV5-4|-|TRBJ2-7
CASSPGFTSGGARQYF
TGTGCCAGCAGCCCAGGATTTACTAGCGGGGGGGCCCGGCAGTACTTC
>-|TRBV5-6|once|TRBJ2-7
CASSAVGVREQYF
TGTGCCAGCAGCGCTGTGGGGGTGAGAGAGCAGTACTTC
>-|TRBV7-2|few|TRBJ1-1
CASSLDRYEAFF
TGTGCCAGCAGCTTAGACAGGTATGAAGCTTTCTTT
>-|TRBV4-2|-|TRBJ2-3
CASSLRPDNTDTQYF
TGTGCCAGCAGCCTACGCCCTGACAACACAGATACGCAGTATTTT
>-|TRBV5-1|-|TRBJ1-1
CASSRGKDTEAFF
TGCGCCAGCAGCAGGGGCAAGGACACTGAAGCTTTCTTT
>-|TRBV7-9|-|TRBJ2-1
CASSLDRTENNEQFF
TGTGCCAGCAGCTTAGACCGGACTGAAAACAATGAGCAGTTCTTC
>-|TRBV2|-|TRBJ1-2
CASRGGNAGTSGGYTF
TGTGCCAGCAGGGGGGGGAATGCCGGGACTTCTGGTGGCTACACCTTC
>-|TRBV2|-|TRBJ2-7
CASTAGVTYEQYF
TGTGCCAGCACAGCAGGGGTAACCTACGAGCAGTACTTC
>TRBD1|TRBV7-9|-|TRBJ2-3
CASSLTGTGYNLDTQYF
TGTGCCAGCAGCTTAACCGGGACAGGGTATAATCTGGATACGCAGTATTTT
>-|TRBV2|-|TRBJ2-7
CASSASVWGLTYEQYF
TGTGCCAGCAGTGCCTCGGTGTGGGGGTTAACCTACGAGCAGTACTTC
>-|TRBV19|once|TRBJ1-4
CASSMGSQRFF
TGTGCCAGTAGTATGGGGTCACAACGATTTTTT
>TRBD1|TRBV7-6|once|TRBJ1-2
CASSLQGGYGYTF
TGTGCCAGCAGCTTACAGGGGGGCTATGGCTACACCTTC
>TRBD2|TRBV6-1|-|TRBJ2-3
CASMGGVWGTDTQYF
TGTGCCAGCATGGGGGGGGTTTGGGGCACAGATACGCAGTATTTT
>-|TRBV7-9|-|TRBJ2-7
CASSLGHNYEQYF
TGTGCCAGCAGCTTGGGACATAATTACGAGCAGTACTTC
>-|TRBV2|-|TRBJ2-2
CASSDIGAPRSLFF
TGTGCCAGCAGTGATATCGGGGCCCCACGATCGCTGTTTTTT
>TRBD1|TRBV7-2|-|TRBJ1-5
CASSPKGASNQPQHF
TGTGCCAGCAGCCCCAAGGGGGCAAGCAATCAGCCCCAGCATTTT
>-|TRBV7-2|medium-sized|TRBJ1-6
CASSFDMSSYNSPLHF
TGTGCCAGCAGCTTCGACATGAGCTCCTATAATTCACCCCTCCACTTT
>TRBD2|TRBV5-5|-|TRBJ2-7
CASTRYWTSGGTEQYF
TGTGCCAGCACTCGATACTGGACTAGCGGGGGGACCGAGCAGTACTTC
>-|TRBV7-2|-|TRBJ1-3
CASSLAHSGNTIYF
TGTGCCAGCAGCTTAGCACACTCTGGAAACACCATATATTTT
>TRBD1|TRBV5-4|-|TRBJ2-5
CASSHFFDRVDETQYF
TGTGCCAGCAGCCACTTTTTCGACAGGGTCGATGAGACCCAGTACTTC
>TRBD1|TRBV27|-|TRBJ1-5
CASSPGTGVEGNQPQHF
TGTGCCAGCAGTCCAGGGACAGGGGTAGAGGGCAATCAGCCCCAGCATTTT
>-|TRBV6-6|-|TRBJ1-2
CASSPGTGYGYTF
TGTGCCAGCAGTCCGGGGACGGGCTATGGCTACACCTTC
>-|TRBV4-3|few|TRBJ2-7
CASSQDWIADYEQYF
TGCGCCAGCAGCCAAGATTGGATAGCGGACTACGAGCAGTACTTC
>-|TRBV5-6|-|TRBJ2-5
CASSSNRDPQYF
TGTGCCAGCAGCTCCAACAGGGATCCCCAGTACTTC
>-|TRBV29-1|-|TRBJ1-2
CSAQPAGVSRGYTF
TGCAGCGCCCAGCCGGCCGGGGTTTCACGGGGCTACACCTTC
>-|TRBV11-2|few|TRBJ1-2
CASGAVWGYTF
TGTGCCAGCGGAGCGGTCTGGGGCTACACCTTC
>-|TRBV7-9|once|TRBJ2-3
CASSGLFGQYF
TGTGCCAGCAGTGGACTCTTCGGGCAGTATTTT
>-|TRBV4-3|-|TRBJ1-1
CASIGPGLEAFF
TGCGCCAGCATAGGTCCGGGGTTAGAAGCTTTCTTT
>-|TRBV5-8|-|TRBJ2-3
CASTEAGSTDTQYF
TGTGCCAGCACCGAAGCGGGCAGCACAGATACGCAGTATTTT